This T cell receptor (beta chain) was captured by sequencing in a study of cytomegalovirus exposure and HLA in healthy donors. Germline-derived CDR1 and CDR2 are SGHTA and FQGNSA. With 5 bases clipped from V and 5 bases from J, the junction kept 3 bases outside the gene matches. This CDR3 comprises 14 residues. PCR primers comprised 60 Vbeta and 13 Jbeta primers. Sequencing was performed with immunoSEQ multiplex PCR; in TCRdb, only in-frame clones are kept and a portion is missing. Of about 140,000 clones listed, around four fifths are singletons. The sequenced material came from PBMCs. The origin of this receptor is a woman aged 55-69 years in good health and CMV-seropositive. The chain has TRBV7-2 and TRBJ2-1, with 10 bases that match TRBD1. In DNA form, the CDR3 reads TGTGCCAGCAGCCCCGGGACAGGGGACAATGAGCAGTTCTTC. The encoded protein is CASSPGTGDNEQFF.